The rows below give T cell receptor beta chains drawn from one sample of a study of blood T cell repertoires in COVID-19. Assay: immunoSEQ multiplex PCR; the TCRdb copy retains only in-frame clones and omits some. This sample has about 260,000 clones, with about 89% found just once. Sequencing used peripheral blood. Receptors were obtained from a man aged 40-49 years who had recovered from COVID-19. Each CDR3 is given with its conserved first and last residue. A D gene is named only where the DNA matches it firmly. The listing skips clone size in some rows; elsewhere it reads once, few, many or a size class.

j_gene	abundance	v_gene	d_gene	CDR3nt	CDR3aa
TRBJ2-7	NA	TRBV2	TRBD2	TGTGCCAGCATCCCGAGCGGAGGTAGGGTGGCTAGCGGGAGTCCCGAGCAGTACTTC	CASIPSGGRVASGSPEQYF
TRBJ2-1	NA	TRBV14	TRBD1	TGTGCCAGCAGCGCGAGACAGGGGGCCACCTACAATGAGCAGTTCTTC	CASSARQGATYNEQFF
TRBJ2-1	NA	TRBV6-2/TRBV6-3	NA	TGTGCCAGCAGTGGGGGGTCAGGTGGCTACAATGAGCAGTTCTTC	CASSGGSGGYNEQFF
TRBJ1-2	NA	TRBV23-1	TRBD1	TGCGCCAGCAGTCACTCCCCGATCGACAGGGGACTTGGATGTGCTAACTATGGCTACACCTTC	CASSHSPIDRGLGCANYGYTF
TRBJ2-7	NA	TRBV1	NA	TGCACCAGCAGCCCGAAGGGCTCAGGGGGCTGTTTTGTCTACGAGCAGTACTTC	CTSSPKGSGGCFVYEQYF
TRBJ2-7	NA	TRBV7-2	TRBD2	TGTGCCAGCAGCAAGGGACTAGCGGTATCCTACGAGCAGTACTTC	CASSKGLAVSYEQYF
TRBJ2-6	once	TRBV9	NA	TGTGCCAGCACCGGGGGTGAAGGGGCCAACGTCCTGACTTTC	CASTGGEGANVLTF
TRBJ2-7	NA	TRBV6-5	TRBD2	TGTGCCAGCAGTTACTCCGGGACTAGCTACGAGCAGTACTTC	CASSYSGTSYEQYF
TRBJ2-2	NA	TRBV4-1	TRBD1	TGCGCCAGCAGCCTCCGACAGGGTGGGGACGGGGAGCTGTTTTTT	CASSLRQGGDGELFF
TRBJ1-2	NA	TRBV27	TRBD1	TGTGCCAGCAGTTTCGTGGGACAGCCCCCCTATGGCTACACCTTC	CASSFVGQPPYGYTF
TRBJ2-3	NA	TRBV7-8	NA	TGTGCCAGCAGCTTAGAGCACACAGATACGCAGTATTTT	CASSLEHTDTQYF
TRBJ1-2	NA	TRBV10-3	TRBD1	TGTGCCATCAGTGAGTCCGGGACAGCTAACTATGGCTACACCTTC	CAISESGTANYGYTF
TRBJ2-1	NA	TRBV2	TRBD2	TGTGCCAGCAGTGAATGGCTAGCGGGAGTCGGAAGGCAGTTCTTC	CASSEWLAGVGRQFF
TRBJ2-7	NA	TRBV29-1	TRBD1	TGCAGCGTTGAGATCGGGACAGGGTCCCTCGAGCAGTACTTC	CSVEIGTGSLEQYF
TRBJ2-3	NA	TRBV29-1	TRBD2	TGCAGCGTTGACACTAGCGGGGCAGATACGCAGTATTTT	CSVDTSGADTQYF
TRBJ1-4	NA	TRBV11-2	TRBD1	TGTGCCAGCAGCTTACTTAGGACAGGGATTAATGAAAAACTGTTTTTT	CASSLLRTGINEKLFF
TRBJ2-7	NA	TRBV5-3	TRBD2	TGTGCCAGAAGGCCCGGGACTAGCCTCTACGAGCAGTACTTC	CARRPGTSLYEQYF
TRBJ1-5	NA	TRBV6-5	NA	TGTGCCAGCAGCCGCGACGGGGGGAGGCATCAGCCCCAGCATTTT	CASSRDGGRHQPQHF
TRBJ1-5	NA	TRBV19	NA	TGTGCCAGTAGTATCCGGGTCGGCCGGCCCCAGCATTTT	CASSIRVGRPQHF
TRBJ2-6	NA	TRBV29-1	TRBD1	TGCAGCGTGGACACAGGGGGTGGAGGGGCCAACGTCCTGACTTTC	CSVDTGGGGANVLTF
TRBJ1-2	NA	TRBV19	TRBD1	TGTGCCAGTAGTCCCTCGGGACAGAAAGATGGCTACACCTTC	CASSPSGQKDGYTF
TRBJ2-5	NA	TRBV7-9	NA	TGTGCCAGCAGCTTAGAGGGACAACTACAAGAGACCCAGTACTTC	CASSLEGQLQETQYF
TRBJ2-1	NA	TRBV16	NA	TGTGCCAGCAGCCAAACCGGCCTAGCGCACAATGAGCAGTTCTTC	CASSQTGLAHNEQFF
TRBJ2-1	NA	TRBV5-4	TRBD2	TGTGCCAGCAGCTTGCGTACTAGCGGGGAGCAGTTCTTC	CASSLRTSGEQFF
TRBJ2-5	NA	TRBV11-3	NA	TGTGCCAGCGTGAGGCGGGGAGAGACCCAGTACTTC	CASVRRGETQYF
TRBJ2-3	NA	TRBV27	NA	TGTGCCAGCAGTTTGCGGCTAGCCAAAACAGATACGCAGTATTTT	CASSLRLAKTDTQYF
TRBJ2-7	NA	TRBV19	NA	TGTGCCAGTAGTAGGACAGTTGTCTCCTACGAGCAGTACTTC	CASSRTVVSYEQYF
TRBJ2-6	NA	TRBV21-1	NA	TGTGCCAGCAGCAAAGTTCACCTCAATCTACAGGGCTCTGGGGCCAACGTCCTGACTTTC	CASSKVHLNLQGSGANVLTF
TRBJ2-3	NA	TRBV9	TRBD2	TGTGCCAGCAGCGTACGGGGACTAGCCTCCGGCACAGATACGCAGTATTTT	CASSVRGLASGTDTQYF
TRBJ2-1	NA	TRBV27	NA	TGTGCCAGCAGTCTCCAACTCGGACAGCGAGCCTACAATGAGCAGTTCTTC	CASSLQLGQRAYNEQFF
TRBJ2-5	NA	TRBV5-4	TRBD1	TGTGCCAGCAGTCGGGACAGGGACCAAGAGACCCAGTACTTC	CASSRDRDQETQYF
TRBJ2-4	NA	TRBV3-1/TRBV3-2	TRBD1	TGTGCCAGCAGCCACCGAACCCCGGACAGGGGGCGTTGGGTCAAAAACATTCAGTACTTC	CASSHRTPDRGRWVKNIQYF
TRBJ1-1	NA	TRBV5-1	TRBD1	TGCGCCAGCAGAGAAGACAGGGGTGAAGCTTTCTTT	CASREDRGEAFF